The clone carrying this T cell receptor beta chain appeared a few times. This entry is derived from a study of OX40 agonist ivuxolimab in advanced cancers. The CDR3 extends over 16 amino acids. The germline V and J ends were trimmed by 2 bases and 5 bases, with 15 bases remaining between them. Germline CDR1 reads MRHNA; CDR2 reads SNTAGT. Libraries were prepared by immunoSEQ multiplex PCR; TCRdb keeps only in-frame clonotypes and omits some of them. The repertoire consists of roughly 80,000 clones, with roughly 87% occurring once and the leading ten covering about 0.66%. This sequence was found in an adult with an advanced solid tumor such as melanoma, head and neck, liver or kidney cancer. This specimen consisted of CD4+ or CD8+ T cells sorted from blood, obtained in a trial of the OX40 agonist ivuxolimab. The chain links TRBV6-4 to TRBJ2-2, with D perhaps being TRBD1 or TRBD2 (5 bases each). CDR3 in DNA: TGTGCCAGCAGTGACGGGGGTGGACGGACGACCGGGGAGCTGTTTTTT. This sequence encodes CASSDGGGRTTGELFF.